The following is a T cell receptor (beta chain) sequence with its context. Its specificity is not known. This sample was taken from a study of T cells in localized non-small cell lung cancer. Repertoires were generated with immunoSEQ multiplex PCR, while TCRdb's copy carries only in-frame clones and drops some. The sample shows 14,000 to 15,000 clones, 75% to 90% of them seen only once. General study points: In uninvolved adjacent lung, T cell clonality reached its highest value, exceeding tumor.

The V end was cut by 5 bases, the J end by 0 bases, with 5 bases between. The V gene's germline CDR1 is SEHNR and CDR2 FQNEAQ (reference sequence). The CDR3 is 13 amino acids. The sample was peripheral blood, taken before any cancer treatment. J is TRBJ1-5 and V is TRBV7-9; D remains unclear. This receptor was obtained from a woman between 35 and 70 years old with stage I lung adenocarcinoma. CDR3 bases: TGTGCCAGCAGCATGGGTAGCAATCAGCCCCAGCATTTT. Its translation: CASSMGSNQPQHF.